The sequence of this T cell receptor (beta chain) was determined in a study of CD4+ T cells in melanoma. General study findings and limits: A reported correlation linked neoantigen-specific CD4+ T cells to CD8+, macrophage and B cell function. In melanoma, neoantigen-specific CD4+ T cells reportedly differed in differentiation state.

For this clone: Its target is not known.

Data came from immunoSEQ multiplex PCR; TCRdb stores just in-frame clones and leaves some out. The sample has about 110,000 clones, 92% seen once. Germline lookup yields CDR1 KGHSH and CDR2 LQKENI. Trimming stripped 6 bases from V and 0 bases from J, with 12 bases between. This CDR3 has 15 amino acids. The TCR comes from a human donor with melanoma. This chain joins TRBV18 and TRBJ1-3; D gene ambiguous. What was sequenced was peripheral blood. This chain's CDR3 is CASSHSLSSGNTIYF. In nucleotides, the CDR3 is TGTGCCAGCTCCCATAGTCTGAGCTCTGGAAACACCATATATTTT.